The following is a T cell receptor (beta chain) sequence with its context. There is no known antigen for this receptor. Per-base qualities were not stored, and no clone one base away is much larger. Taken from cysteine to phenylalanine, the CDR3 has 13 residues. Here the CDR3 DNA is all that survives: 39 bases in frame from base 1. Germline trimming: 7 bases from V, 7 bases from J; junction bases outside gene matches: 5. Per the germline V gene, MNHEY is the CDR1 and SVGAGI is the CDR2. These data originate in a study of blood T cell repertoires in COVID-19 (dated by TCRdb to the early 2020s). Concerning the study at large: Samples covering the acute and convalescent phases of COVID-19 were provided by collaborators in the United States, Italy and Spain. The prospective study material was composed of cDNA or gDNA derived from T cells, B-cell-depleted T cells, or PBMCs. Subjects who had been exposed to COVID-19, were actively infected with it, or had recovered from it provided the deeply sampled blood TCRbeta repertoires that made up the dataset. A freely available public database, intended as a resource for researchers studying the immune response to SARS-CoV-2, is where the repertoires were released. The samples were drawn from two sources: the first 160 participants of the ongoing ImmuneRACE study, and approximately 1,300 subjects contributed by 6 global collaborators. Nearly every sample came with metadata listing a de-identified subject ID, COVID-19 status, age in years and sex. Where available, HLA class I and class II types were obtained from metadata supplied by the sample provider rather than from assay-based typing. The full study reports these points: How much clinical and demographic metadata was included differed by source and by participant, and the metadata was provided uncurated.

In the prospective study, participants were about 18 to 95 years old, resided in approximately 22 geographic areas of the United States, and were enrolled through a virtual design. In the prospective study, participants were assigned to cohorts based on the clinical history participants reported in a screening survey and a study questionnaire. In the prospective study, whole blood, serum and a nasopharyngeal or oropharyngeal swab were collected from each participant by mobile phlebotomists. Participants in the prospective study had the option to provide additional blood draws and questionnaires over a 2-month period. Before DNA extraction, blood samples from the prospective study were shipped at room temperature or frozen. TCRbeta CDR3 regions were amplified from genomic DNA using the immunoSEQ Assay, a bias-controlled multiplex PCR. The paper's data handling went like this. Nucleated cell counts per sample were estimated from amplification of reference gene primers within the assay. To quantify the absolute abundance of each unique TCRbeta CDR3 rearrangement, sequence reads were collapsed and filtered. For each sample, productive Simpson clonality was calculated by taking the square root of Simpson's diversity index across productive rearrangements. TCRdb's version of the immuneACCESS table is confined to in-frame rearrangements and falls short of the full clone set. An unresolved V gene accounts for under half of the shortfall where checked; the remainder is of unknown origin. That table is the source of V, J and clone size, and D and trimming were worked out from the DNA. In this sample the table shows 310,000 or so clones, roughly 89% of which occur a single time. In total, the top ten clones hold 1.7% of the sample.

Sequencing used PBMCs or T cells enriched from blood (not recorded which). The receptor chain draws on TRBV6-5 and TRBJ2-3; TRBD1 matches 10 bases in the middle. This receptor was obtained from a woman under 30 with acute COVID-19. The nucleotides are TGTGCCAGCAATCGACAGGGGGCCTATACGCAGTATTTT. It translates to CASNRQGAYTQYF.